The 27 T cell receptor beta chains below come from one sample, sequenced in a study of regulatory T cells in long-lasting Graves disease. Time point of the sample: persistent/refractory GD, antithyroid drugs over 5 years with positive TRAb. TCR sequences were obtained from RNA taken from PBMCs. Libraries of TCR beta came from iRepertoire HTBI primers plus Arm-PCR of CDR3 regions. TCRdb re-called the multiplex PCR reads with MiXCR, one entry per CDR3 protein. This table has approximately 400,000 distinct CDR3 sequences, around 20% appearing once. The source material was peripheral blood mononuclear cells (PBMCs), sampled when the disease was refractory, from a patient treated with antithyroid drugs. These receptors came from a female donor with Graves disease.

This clonotype was counted a few times. The germline gene is not matched at one end of the junction; a read error may be the cause. The chain uses TRBV12-3 or TRBV12-4 and TRBJ1-6, with TRBD1 matching 7 bases. The CDR3 totals 14 residues. CDR3 DNA: TGTGCCAGCAGTGGTACCCCGCAGTCCGGGACAGCAAACTTT. This encodes CASSGTPQSGTANF.

The gene calls are TRBV30 and TRBJ1-1; TRBD1 might be the D (6 bases). From germline, CDR1 is GTSNPN and CDR2 SVGIG (reference sequence). V lost 5 bases and J lost 4, with 17 bases in between. CDR3 size: 14 residues. The CDR3 sequence: CAWLGGAWSTEAFF. CDR3 DNA: TGTGCCTGGCTGGGGGGGGCGTGGAGCACTGAAGCTTTCTTT.

This clonotype was counted many times. The V and J genes are TRBV28 and TRBJ1-5; D is ambiguous. The germline CDR1 and CDR2 sequences are MDHEN and SYDVKM. The CDR3 contains 15 residues. V lost 6 bases to trimming and J lost 4 bases, with 16 bases between them. The CDR3 nucleotides read TGTGCCAGCAGCCGCGCACCAAGCAGTAATCAGCCCCAGCATTTT. Protein product: CASSRAPSSNQPQHF.

The table lists this clonotype with a few counts. This chain connects TRBV2 to TRBJ2-7; the D gene is possibly TRBD1 (5 bases). This CDR3 comprises 13 residues. Trimming removed 0 bases at V and 7 bases at J, with 10 bases between. Germline assignment: CDR1 SNHLY and CDR2 FYNNEI. In DNA form, the CDR3 reads TGTGCCAGCAGTGAAGCGACAGACCGGGAGCAGTACTTC. Translating gives CASSEATDREQYF.

This CDR3 reads CASSLLKQGDYGYTF. For the CDR3, the DNA is TGTGCCAGCAGCCTCTTAAAACAGGGAGACTATGGCTACACCTTC. The rearrangement joins TRBV11-2 to TRBJ1-2, with D possibly matching TRBD1 (6 bases). The germline V gene encodes CDR1 SGHAT and CDR2 FQNNGV. V lost 5 bases and J lost 3, with 16 bases in between. This CDR3 comprises 15 residues.

This clonotype appeared many times. The rearrangement links TRBV2 to TRBJ1-2; 8 positions match TRBD1. This CDR3 spans 15 amino acids. Per germline, CDR1 SNHLY and CDR2 FYNNEI. V trimming: 6 bases; J trimming: 6 bases; junction bases outside the gene matches: 12. This CDR3 is CASRTSGTGGDGYTF. For the CDR3, the DNA is TGTGCCAGCAGGACCTCCGGGACAGGAGGGGATGGCTACACCTTC.

This clonotype was detected many times. J is TRBJ1-1 and V is TRBV11-2; D unresolved. Germline V gene sequence: CDR1 SGHAT, CDR2 FQNNGV. CDR3 size: 15 residues. The ends were cut back, 1 base at V and 11 bases at J, with 20 bases in the middle. The CDR3 region is CASSLVDTAARKAFF. The CDR3 DNA is TGTGCCAGCAGCTTAGTTGATACCGCAGCGAGGAAGGCTTTCTTT.

The V and J genes are TRBV24-1 and TRBJ2-7, with no clear D. CDR1 is KGHDR and CDR2 is SFDVKD in the germline V gene. CDR3 length equals 11 residues. The V gene lost 12 bases and the J gene lost 3 bases, with 11 bases spanning the gap. CDR3: CAVGSLYEQYF. CDR3 nucleotides: TGTGCCGTCGGGTCACTCTACGAGCAGTACTTC.

This clonotype was found a few times. The chain has TRBV18 and TRBJ2-5; D assignment may be TRBD1 or TRBD2 (6 bases each). V lost 6 bases, J lost 1 base, and 15 bases lay in between. This CDR3 comprises 15 residues. Germline loops: CDR1 KGHSH, CDR2 LQKENI. The CDR3 DNA reads TGTGCCAGCTCCCCGGAGGGGGGATTCCAAGAGACCCAGTACTTC. It is translated as CASSPEGGFQETQYF.

In this sample, this clonotype turned up many times. The J gene is TRBJ1-4, the V gene TRBV2; the match to TRBD1 covers 8 bases. The CDR3 length is 14 residues. In germline, CDR1 is SNHLY, CDR2 FYNNEI. With V trimmed by 5 bases and J by 7 bases, 6 bases remained unmatched. The CDR3 region has the DNA TGTGCCAGCAGTCCCGGGACAGGCTTTGAAAAACTGTTTTTT. It specifies CASSPGTGFEKLFF.

There are many counts of this clonotype. J is TRBJ1-1 and V is TRBV11-2; D gene unclear. V shed 2 bases and J shed 4 bases, with 17 bases lying between them. Germline V gene lookup returns CDR1 SGHAT and CDR2 FQNNGV. This CDR3 has 16 amino acids. CDR3 sequence (DNA): TGTGCCAGCAGCTTATATCTGACGAACAGTGGCACTGAAGCTTTCTTT. Encoded protein: CASSLYLTNSGTEAFF.

This clonotype was detected only a few times. The chain couples TRBV20-1 to TRBJ1-4; D remains ambiguous. The CDR3 runs 13 residues. In germline, CDR1 is DFQATT, CDR2 SNEGSKA (reference sequence). V was clipped by 5 bases and J by 0 bases, with 7 bases between them. CDR3 in DNA: TGCAGTGCTCCTGAGCCAACTAATGAAAAACTGTTTTTT. Translation gives CSAPEPTNEKLFF.

This clonotype was picked up many times. The chain joins TRBV2 to TRBJ2-7; possibly TRBD1 for D (6 bases). Trimming left V 5 bases short and J 4 bases short, with 9 bases between. The CDR3 is 12 amino acids. Germline values: CDR1 SNHLY, CDR2 FYNNEI. The CDR3 spells CASSRTVYEQYF. DNA for the CDR3: TGTGCCAGCAGTAGGACAGTGTACGAGCAGTACTTC.

CDR3 region: CASRPTSGSFTNEQFF. The CDR3 DNA is TGCGCCAGCAGACCAACTAGCGGGAGCTTTACAAATGAGCAGTTCTTC. V and J are TRBV5-1 and TRBJ2-1; 11 nucleotides agree with TRBD2. CDR1 is SGHRS, CDR2 YFSETQ, per germline. Trimming at V came to 5 bases and at J to 7 bases, leaving 11 bases not matched to a gene. This CDR3 comprises 16 residues.

The chain uses TRBV7-9 and TRBJ2-5, with D perhaps matching TRBD1 (6 bases). The CDR3 length is 16 residues. Trimming pared 10 bases from V and 1 base from J, leaving 22 bases between. Germline lookup yields CDR1 SEHNR and CDR2 FQNEAQ (reference sequence). The CDR3, as DNA: TGTGCCACCGACAGGATCTCTTCCTCGGTCCAAGAGACCCAGTACTTC. Encoded protein: CATDRISSSVQETQYF.

Comments on this clonotype: A much larger clone differs from this one at a single base, so this may be a read error. V usage is TRBV2 and J usage is TRBJ2-2; 9 nucleotides match TRBD2. The CDR3 extends over 16 amino acids. The J segment lost 3 bases and the V segment lost 6 bases, leaving 8 bases of the junction unmatched. CDR1 and CDR2 from the germline V gene are SNHLY and FYNNEI. Here the CDR3 DNA reads TGTGCCAGCAGGGCTAGCGGGGCCATGGACACCGGGGAGCTGTTTTTT. It codes for CASRASGAMDTGELFF.

This clonotype was counted between two and nine times. The chain employs TRBV20-1 and TRBJ2-5; 11 bases are a match to TRBD2. Germline V gives CDR1 DFQATT, CDR2 SNEGSKA (reference sequence). V lost 3 bases and J lost 3; bases outside the gene matches: 3. CDR3 length: 14 residues. This chain's CDR3 is CSARGLAVKETQYF. The CDR3 DNA reads as TGCAGTGCTAGGGGACTAGCGGTTAAAGAGACCCAGTACTTC.

Ten or more counts support this clonotype. At one end, the junction sequence differs from germline, possibly due to a read error. CDR3: CASRLSGSSYEQYF. The CDR3 nucleotides read TGTGCCAGCAGATTATCAGGGAGCTCCTACGAGCAGTACTTC. V is TRBV28 and J is TRBJ2-7; either TRBD1 or TRBD2 may supply D (5 bases each). The CDR3 runs 14 residues. CDR1 and CDR2 (germline): MDHEN, SYDVKM.

At least ten counts were recorded for this clonotype. This chain uses TRBV7-8 with TRBJ2-7; D call uncertain. This CDR3 comprises 12 residues. Trimming cost V 2 bases and J 4 bases, with 6 bases left between them. Germline CDR1 is SGHVS and CDR2 is FQNEAQ. The CDR3 region has the DNA TGTGCCAGCAGCTTATTAGAATACGAGCAGTACTTC. It translates to CASSLLEYEQYF.

This clonotype came up a few times. The J gene is TRBJ2-7, the V gene TRBV29-1; tentative D call: TRBD1 (5 bases). This CDR3 is built from 13 residues. CDR1 is SQVTM and CDR2 is ANQGSEA in the germline V gene. Trimming took 5 bases from V and 5 from J, leaving 16 bases between them. This CDR3 reads CSVRLPGSHEQYF. CDR3 in DNA: TGCAGCGTTCGCCTACCAGGGTCCCACGAGCAGTACTTC.

This clonotype has at least ten counts. The chain employs TRBV7-9 and TRBJ1-2; 11 nucleotides match TRBD1. V lost 1 base to trimming and J lost 4 bases; unmatched junction nucleotides: 2. The CDR3 consists of 15 residues. CDR1 and CDR2 (germline): SEHNR, FQNEAQ (reference sequence). CDR3 loop: CASSLDGTGGYGYTF. The CDR3, as DNA: TGTGCCAGCAGCTTAGACGGGACAGGGGGCTATGGCTACACCTTC.

This clonotype occurred many times. The rearrangement links TRBV3-1 to TRBJ2-5; possibly TRBD1 or TRBD2 for D (6 bases each). The CDR3 length is 15 residues. The ends were cut back, 0 bases at V and 5 bases at J, with 13 bases in the middle. Germline V gene data show CDR1 as LGHDT and CDR2 as YNNKEL (reference sequence). CDR3 nucleotides: TGTGCCAGCAGCCAAGATTGGGGGGCGGGGGAGACCCAGTACTTC. It encodes CASSQDWGAGETQYF.

This clonotype was observed many times. Relative to the germline gene, one junction end is altered; a read error may explain this. The CDR3: CASSVAGQENSPLHF. The DNA of the CDR3 is TGTGCCAGCAGCGTAGCGGGACAGGAGAATTCACCCCTCCACTTT. The chain combines TRBV7-2 with TRBJ1-6, with 8 nucleotides matching TRBD1. The germline V gene encodes CDR1 SGHTA and CDR2 FQGNSA. This CDR3 has 15 residues.

The sample holds many counts of this clonotype. The chain combines TRBV28 with TRBJ1-5; the match to TRBD1 covers 8 bases. Germline lookup yields CDR1 MDHEN and CDR2 SYDVKM. V lost 6 bases to trimming and J lost 1 base; unmatched junction nucleotides: 5. The CDR3 contains 15 residues. CDR3 in DNA: TGTGCCAGCAGATCACAGGGGGTCAGCAATCAGCCCCAGCATTTT. This sequence encodes CASRSQGVSNQPQHF.

Many counts were recorded for this clonotype. The V gene is TRBV11-1, the J gene TRBJ2-7, with a tentative D call TRBD1 (6 bases). V shed 0 bases and J shed 2 bases, with 8 bases lying between them. The germline V gene has CDR1 SGHAT and CDR2 FQDESV (reference sequence). This CDR3 region has 14 residues. The CDR3 spells CASSLAWGPYEQYF. DNA of the CDR3: TGTGCCAGCAGCTTAGCGTGGGGGCCCTACGAGCAGTACTTC.

CDR3 amino acids: CASSRSGSLSYEQYF. The CDR3 bases are TGTGCCAGCAGCCGAAGCGGGAGCTTATCCTACGAGCAGTACTTC. The chain recombines TRBV11-2 with TRBJ2-7, with TRBD2 matching 8 bases. Per germline, CDR1 SGHAT and CDR2 FQNNGV. The CDR3 has 15 residues. V trimming: 5 bases; J trimming: 1 base; junction bases outside the gene matches: 7.

The rearrangement uses TRBV20-1 and TRBJ2-1; a weak D match, TRBD2 (6 bases). V dropped 5 bases and J dropped 9 bases, with 17 bases sitting between them. This CDR3 is built from 13 residues. The V gene's germline CDR1 is DFQATT and CDR2 SNEGSKA (reference sequence). The CDR3: CSARTAGTVEQFF. The CDR3 region has the DNA TGCAGTGCTCGGACGGCGGGAACGGTTGAGCAGTTCTTC.